These 15 T cell receptor beta chains were sequenced from one sample in a study of blood T cell repertoires in COVID-19. TCRdb's copy holds only in-frame clones and misses some; the assay was immunoSEQ multiplex PCR. The sample consists of some 80,000 clones, approximately 90% of them appearing once. Sequencing was performed on peripheral blood. These TCRs come from a woman between 45 and 65 years old with active or convalescent COVID-19.

The gene calls are TRBV10-1 and TRBJ2-1; TRBD2 is a possible D gene (5 bases). Germline-derived CDR1 and CDR2 are WNHNN and SYGVQD (reference sequence). V gave up 7 bases and J gave up 0 bases, with 16 bases separating them. The CDR3 sequence is 16 residues long. The CDR3 DNA follows: TGCGCCAGCATTGGTAGCGCCGGAAGCTCCTACAATGAGCAGTTCTTC. This encodes CASIGSAGSSYNEQFF.

The chain is built from TRBV19 and TRBJ2-6; D ambiguous. Germline loops: CDR1 LNHDA, CDR2 SQIVND (reference sequence). Trimming took 5 bases from V and 3 from J, leaving 8 bases between them. The CDR3 extends over 14 amino acids. The CDR3: CASSYSSGANVLTF. DNA for the CDR3: TGTGCCAGTAGTTATAGCAGTGGGGCCAACGTCCTGACTTTC.

The chain links TRBV12-5 to TRBJ1-2; 12 bases are a match to TRBD1. Germline loops: CDR1 LGHNT, CDR2 FRNRAP. Trimming removed 1 base from V and 3 bases from J; junction bases left unmatched: 3. The CDR3 has 16 amino acids. The CDR3 DNA is TGTGCTAGTGGTTTGGACGGGACAGGGGGCTACTATGGCTACACCTTC. It translates to CASGLDGTGGYYGYTF.

The V and J genes are TRBV5-1 and TRBJ2-1; D unclear. This CDR3 is 14 amino acids long. Germline CDR1 is SGHRS and CDR2 is YFSETQ. V lost 7 bases to trimming and J lost 5 bases, with 16 bases between them. CDR3 bases: TGCGCCAGCGCTGGCTCGGCGGATAACAATGAGCAGTTCTTC. Translation: CASAGSADNNEQFF.

V is TRBV30 and J is TRBJ1-2; 12 bases align to TRBD1. Germline V gives CDR1 GTSNPN, CDR2 SVGIG (reference sequence). With V trimmed by 5 bases and J by 7 bases, 8 bases remained unmatched. The CDR3 totals 14 residues. CDR3 amino acids: CAWSSGTGGSGYTF. For the CDR3, the DNA is TGTGCCTGGTCCTCCGGGACAGGGGGCAGTGGCTACACCTTC.

The chain links TRBV5-6 to TRBJ1-6, with D perhaps matching TRBD1 (6 bases). Germline CDR1 reads SGHDT; CDR2 reads YYEEEE. V was pared by 3 bases and J by 8 bases, with 18 bases between. The length of the CDR3 is 16 residues. DNA for the CDR3: TGTGCCAGCAGCTCTCAGGGGCCCCTAGTTTATTCACCCCTCCACTTT. Protein product: CASSSQGPLVYSPLHF.

This rearrangement joins TRBV9 to TRBJ1-1; D call uncertain. This CDR3 comprises 15 residues. V shed 3 bases and J shed 3 bases, with 15 bases lying between them. CDR1 SGDLS and CDR2 YYNGEE come from the germline V gene. The CDR3 nucleotides are TGTGCCAGCAGCGGTGGTTCGGGGTGGGACACTGAAGCTTTCTTT. Translation: CASSGGSGWDTEAFF.

The gene calls are TRBV19 and TRBJ2-5; 7 bases are a match to TRBD2. The V and J ends lost 3 bases and 5 bases, in that order; junction bases with no gene match: 6. The CDR3 is 14 residues long. CDR1 and CDR2 (germline): LNHDA, SQIVND (reference sequence). CDR3 in DNA: TGTGCCAGTAGTATCACAATAGCGGGCGAGACCCAGTACTTC. This encodes CASSITIAGETQYF. Filled out from reference TRBV19 and TRBJ2-5, the complete variable domain reads DGGITQSPKYLFRKEGQNVTLSCEQNLNHDAMYWYRQDPGQGLRLIYYSQIVNDFQKGDIAEGYSVSREKKESFPLTVTSAQKNPTAFYLCASSITIAGETQYFGPGTRLLVL.

The rearrangement joins TRBV19 to TRBJ2-1, with D perhaps matching TRBD1 (5 bases). Germline-derived CDR1 and CDR2 are LNHDA and SQIVND (reference sequence). The CDR3 length is 14 residues. V was clipped by 6 bases and J by 2 bases, with 11 bases between them. The CDR3 DNA is TGTGCCAGTAGAGGCCAGGGTGCCTACAATGAGCAGTTCTTC. It yields the protein CASRGQGAYNEQFF. Full variable domain (remainder filled in from reference TRBV19 and TRBJ2-1): DGGITQSPKYLFRKEGQNVTLSCEQNLNHDAMYWYRQDPGQGLRLIYYSQIVNDFQKGDIAEGYSVSREKKESFPLTVTSAQKNPTAFYLCASRGQGAYNEQFFGPGTRLTVL.

This chain links TRBV9 with TRBJ1-5, with 9 bases matching TRBD1. The CDR3 is made up of 15 amino acids. Trimming removed 0 bases from V and 5 bases from J; junction bases left unmatched: 3. CDR1 and CDR2 (germline): SGDLS, YYNGEE. The CDR3 reads CASSVGTGEDQPQHF. The CDR3, as DNA: TGTGCCAGCAGCGTAGGGACAGGGGAAGATCAGCCCCAGCATTTT.

The chain is built from TRBV11-1 and TRBJ1-1, with D unclear. Germline values: CDR1 SGHAT, CDR2 FQDESV (reference sequence). V lost 2 bases and J 7 bases, leaving 14 bases between the germline ends. The CDR3 runs 14 residues. CDR3 nucleotide sequence: TGTGCCAGCAGCTTATCATCACCACTTCTTGAAGCTTTCTTT. The encoded protein is CASSLSSPLLEAFF.

The chain links TRBV6-5 to TRBJ1-1; no firm D call. Germline V gene sequence: CDR1 MNHEY, CDR2 SVGAGI. The V end lost 0 bases, the J end lost 8 bases, and 10 bases lay between the germline ends. This CDR3 comprises 13 residues. In DNA form, the CDR3 reads TGTGCCAGCAGTTACTCGTATAAGACAGAAGCTTTCTTT. Translating gives CASSYSYKTEAFF.

The J gene is TRBJ2-2, the V gene TRBV14, with D possibly matching TRBD2 (7 bases). The germline CDR1 and CDR2 sequences are SGHDN and FVKESK. The CDR3 spans 17 residues. Trimming stripped 4 bases from V and 2 bases from J, with 17 bases between. The CDR3 loop reads CASSPYVGGANTGELFF. CDR3 bases: TGTGCCAGCAGCCCATATGTAGGGGGGGCCAACACCGGGGAGCTGTTTTTT.

The chain is built from TRBV27 and TRBJ2-5; TRBD1 matches 8 bases. Unmatched junction bases numbered 0, after V lost 8 bases and J lost 1 base. Germline V CDR1 and CDR2: MNHEY, SMNVEV (reference sequence). The length of the CDR3 is 12 residues. The CDR3 bases are TGTGCCAGCGGACAGGGCCAAGAGACCCAGTACTTC. This gives the protein CASGQGQETQYF.

The J gene is TRBJ2-5, the V gene TRBV11-2; the D is unclear. The V end lost 7 bases, the J end lost 0 bases, and 6 bases lay between the germline ends. Germline V gene lookup returns CDR1 SGHAT and CDR2 FQNNGV. The CDR3 is 12 residues long. The CDR3 loop reads CASTLDQETQYF. CDR3 nucleotide sequence: TGTGCCAGCACCCTCGACCAAGAGACCCAGTACTTC.